This TCR beta chain was observed in a study of blood T cell repertoires in COVID-19. V was clipped by 4 bases and J by 1 base, with 8 bases between them. Germline CDR1 is SGHRS and CDR2 is YFSETQ. The CDR3 extends over 13 amino acids. Original processing notes: Reference gene primers were amplified, and this amplification served to estimate nucleated cell counts. Produced via immunoSEQ multiplex PCR; TCRdb's table is partial and in-frame only. The D gene and trimming were derived from the DNA, and the V and J assignments and clone size from that table. The sample records about 350,000 clones, almost 90% being singletons. Participant reports of clinical history set cohort assignment. Concerning this clone itself: The sample has other DNA sequences that encode this CDR3 too.

The rearrangement joins TRBV5-1 to TRBJ1-1; the D is unclear. The origin of this receptor is a woman in her 30s who had been exposed to COVID-19. Sequencing used PBMCs or T cells enriched from blood (not recorded which). The CDR3 loop reads CASSLASNTEAFF. The DNA of the CDR3 is TGCGCCAGCAGCCTGGCATCGAACACTGAAGCTTTCTTT.